This T cell receptor (beta chain) stems from a study of blood T cell repertoires in COVID-19. Study at large: Material from acute and convalescent COVID-19 was sourced from the United States, Italy and Spain.

The Seattle patients, enrolled during active infection, were followed longitudinally. V lost 9 bases and J lost 1, with 16 bases in between. Germline values: CDR1 LNHDA, CDR2 SQIVND (reference sequence). The CDR3 loop spans 15 amino acids. In the study's own analysis: Nucleated cell number was recorded as an estimate derived from reference gene primer amplification. The protocol was immunoSEQ multiplex PCR, while the TCRdb copy is restricted to in-frame clones and leaves out a portion. V and J calls and clone size are copied from that table; D and trimming were computed from the DNA. This sample yields roughly 25,000 clones, of which about 70% are seen a single time; about 7% belongs to the top ten.

The sequence was obtained from a man aged 50 or older with COVID-19, enrolled during active disease. The sequenced material came from peripheral blood. V and J are TRBV19 and TRBJ1-5, with a tentative D call TRBD1 (6 bases). The CDR3 nucleotides are TGTGCCAGCAGACTTTGGGGGCAAAGCAATCAGCCCCAGCATTTT. Amino acid sequence: CASRLWGQSNQPQHF.